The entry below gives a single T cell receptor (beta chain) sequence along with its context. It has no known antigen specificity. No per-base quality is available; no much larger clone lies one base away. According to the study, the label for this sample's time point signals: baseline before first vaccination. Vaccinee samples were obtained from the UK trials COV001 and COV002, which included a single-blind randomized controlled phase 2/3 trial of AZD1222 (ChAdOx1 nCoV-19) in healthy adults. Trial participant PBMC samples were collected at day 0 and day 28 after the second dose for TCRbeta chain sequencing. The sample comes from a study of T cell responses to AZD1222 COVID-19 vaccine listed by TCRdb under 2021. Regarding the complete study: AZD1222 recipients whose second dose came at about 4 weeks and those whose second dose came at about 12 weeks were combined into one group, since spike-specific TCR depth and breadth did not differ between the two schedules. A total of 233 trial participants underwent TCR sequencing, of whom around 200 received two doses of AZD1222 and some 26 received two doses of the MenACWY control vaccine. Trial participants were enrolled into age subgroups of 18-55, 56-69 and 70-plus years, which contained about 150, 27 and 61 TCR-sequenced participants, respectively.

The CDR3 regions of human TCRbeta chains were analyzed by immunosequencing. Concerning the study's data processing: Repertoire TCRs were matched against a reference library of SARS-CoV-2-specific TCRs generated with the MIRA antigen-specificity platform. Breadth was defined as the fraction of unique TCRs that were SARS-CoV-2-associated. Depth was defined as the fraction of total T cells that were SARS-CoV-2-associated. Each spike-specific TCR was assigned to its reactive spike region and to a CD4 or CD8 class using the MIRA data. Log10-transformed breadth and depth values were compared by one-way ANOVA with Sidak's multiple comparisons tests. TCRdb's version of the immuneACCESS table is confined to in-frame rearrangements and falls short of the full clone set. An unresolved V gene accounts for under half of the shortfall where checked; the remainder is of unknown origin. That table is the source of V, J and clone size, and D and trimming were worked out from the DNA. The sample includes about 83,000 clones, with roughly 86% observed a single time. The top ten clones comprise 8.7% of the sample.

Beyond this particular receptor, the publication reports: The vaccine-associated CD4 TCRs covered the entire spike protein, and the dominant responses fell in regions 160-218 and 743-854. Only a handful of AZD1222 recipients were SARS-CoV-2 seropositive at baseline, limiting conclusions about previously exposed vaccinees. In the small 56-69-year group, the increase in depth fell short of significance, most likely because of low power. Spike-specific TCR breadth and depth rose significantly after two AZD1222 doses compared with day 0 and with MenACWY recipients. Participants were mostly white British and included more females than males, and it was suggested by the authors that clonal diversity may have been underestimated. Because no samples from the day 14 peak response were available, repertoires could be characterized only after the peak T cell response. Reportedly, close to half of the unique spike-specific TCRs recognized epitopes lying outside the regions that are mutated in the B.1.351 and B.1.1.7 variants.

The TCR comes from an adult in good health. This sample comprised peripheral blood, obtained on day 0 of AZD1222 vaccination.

The encoded CDR3 is CAIRGGSNEKLFF. Here is the DNA: TGTGCCATCAGGGGGGGGAGCAATGAAAAACTGTTTTTT. Recombination connected TRBV10-3 to TRBJ1-4; 5 matching bases give a weak D call of TRBD1. As encoded in the germline V gene, CDR1 is ENHRY while CDR2 is SYGVKD. V was cut back by 6 bases and J by 5 bases, leaving a gap of 10 bases between them. The CDR3 numbers 13 residues from cysteine through phenylalanine. CDR3 DNA only is kept here, 39 bases in frame from base 1.